Listed below are T cell receptor beta chains from one sample, sequenced in a study of blood T cells in healthy people across ages. Each CDR3 protein is one row after TCRdb ran MiXCR on the 5' RACE reads. The table has 550,000 to 650,000 distinct CDR3 sequences, about a quarter seen once. The same specimen was also included in a second study, on T cells of mothers and their children.

The sequencing input was blood. These receptors were taken from a boy younger than 10 in good health. Each CDR3 is given with its conserved first and last residue. A D gene is named only where the DNA matches it firmly. Rows may omit the clone size; those that give it use once, few, many or a size class.

>TRBJ2-1|TRBD2|TRBV7-3|.
CASSLGGLAGSSYNEQFF
TGTGCCAGCAGCTTAGGCGGACTAGCGGGGAGCTCCTACAATGAGCAGTTCTTC
>TRBJ2-1|.|TRBV7-9|.
CASSFPLEGSYNEQFF
TGTGCCAGCAGCTTCCCCCTTGAGGGCTCCTACAATGAGCAGTTCTTC
>TRBJ2-5|.|TRBV20-1|.
CSASFLKETQYF
TGCAGTGCTAGTTTCCTAAAAGAGACCCAGTACTTC
>TRBJ2-1|TRBD1|TRBV7-9|.
CASSPSHRGDYNEQFF
TGTGCCAGCAGCCCCTCCCACAGGGGGGACTACAATGAGCAGTTCTTC
>TRBJ1-1|TRBD1|TRBV7-9|few
CASSLTGSNTEAFF
TGTGCCAGCAGCCTGACAGGGTCGAACACTGAAGCTTTCTTT
>TRBJ2-4|TRBD1|TRBV7-8|.
CASSLESQGVLAKNIQYF
TGTGCCAGCAGCTTAGAAAGCCAGGGGGTACTAGCCAAAAACATTCAGTACTTC
>TRBJ1-2|TRBD1|TRBV7-9|few
CASSDRVGDGYTF
TGTGCCAGCAGCGACAGGGTGGGAGATGGCTACACCTTC
>TRBJ1-6|TRBD1|TRBV25-1|few
CASSDRGGSYNSPLHF
TGTGCCAGCAGCGACAGGGGAGGTTCCTATAATTCACCCCTCCACTTT
>TRBJ1-6|TRBD1|TRBV27|few
CASSPYTGGPSSPLHF
TGTGCCAGCAGTCCCTACACAGGGGGCCCCTCGAGCCCCCTCCACTTT
>TRBJ1-6|TRBD1|TRBV6-5|.
CASSYSYVGTGTYFGSPLHF
TGTGCCAGCAGTTACTCATACGTTGGGACAGGGACGTATTTTGGTTCACCCCTCCACTTT
>TRBJ2-6|TRBD1|TRBV7-9|.
CASSPAYWGQVFSGANVLTF
TGTGCCAGCAGCCCGGCGTATTGGGGACAGGTCTTTTCTGGGGCCAACGTCCTGACTTTC
>TRBJ2-1|.|TRBV21-1|.
CASSKGCNEQFF
TGTGCCAGCAGCAAAGGATGCAATGAGCAGTTCTTC
>TRBJ2-3|.|TRBV5-5|few
CACSGDKNTQYF
TGTGCCTGCAGCGGAGACAAAAATACGCAGTATTTT
>TRBJ2-7|TRBD1|TRBV4-1|.
CASSQSPGQGYEQYF
TGCGCCAGCAGCCAATCTCCGGGACAGGGTTACGAGCAGTACTTC
>TRBJ1-1|TRBD1|TRBV7-2|few
CASSPGQGALEAFF
TGTGCCAGCAGCCCCGGACAGGGGGCATTGGAAGCTTTCTTT
>TRBJ2-1|.|TRBV7-9|.
CASRGQGGDEQFF
TGTGCCAGCAGAGGGCAGGGGGGCGATGAGCAGTTCTTC
>TRBJ1-3|.|TRBV9|.
CASSVIPDVRGNTIYF
TGTGCCAGCAGCGTGATCCCCGACGTCCGAGGAAACACCATATATTTT
>TRBJ1-1|.|TRBV5-1|few
CASSLEGSLLNTEAFF
TGCGCCAGCAGCTTGGAGGGGTCCCTGTTGAACACTGAAGCTTTCTTT
>TRBJ2-3|.|TRBV28|few
CASSIGGNTQYF
TGTGCCAGCAGCATAGGGGGAAATACGCAGTATTTT
>TRBJ2-1|.|TRBV9|few
CAGAREASSYNEQFF
TGTGCCGGCGCAAGGGAGGCGAGCTCCTACAATGAGCAGTTCTTC
>TRBJ2-7|TRBD2|TRBV6-4|few
CASSDSPSGRSHSSYEQYF
TGTGCCAGCAGTGACTCGCCTAGCGGGAGAAGTCATTCGTCCTACGAGCAGTACTTC
>TRBJ1-6|TRBD1|TRBV23-1|.
CASSHQRQGHRSPLHF
TGCGCCAGCAGTCACCAAAGACAGGGCCATCGGTCACCCCTCCACTTT
>TRBJ2-4|TRBD2|TRBV6-2/TRBV6-3|few
CASSSTSGGLAKNIQYF
TGTGCCAGCAGCTCGACTAGCGGGGGTCTAGCCAAAAACATTCAGTACTTC
>TRBJ2-7|.|TRBV6-5|few
CASSYSWDPTYEQYF
TGTGCCAGCAGTTACTCGTGGGACCCCACCTACGAGCAGTACTTC
>TRBJ1-1|.|TRBV3-1|.
CASSQVDANTEAFF
TGTGCCAGCAGCCAAGTGGATGCGAACACTGAAGCTTTCTTT
>TRBJ2-5|TRBD2|TRBV5-1|.
CASSSRLGLAGAQEIQYF
TGCGCCAGCAGCTCACGACTCGGACTAGCGGGGGCACAAGAGATCCAGTACTTT
>TRBJ1-1|TRBD1|TRBV7-8|.
CASSPRGRTEAFF
TGTGCCAGCAGCCCCAGGGGGCGGACTGAAGCTTTCTTT
>TRBJ1-3|.|TRBV7-9|few
CASSVYRAGNTIYF
TGTGCCAGCAGCGTGTACAGGGCCGGAAACACCATATATTTT
>TRBJ2-3|.|TRBV13|.
CASSLGPDRTSTDTQYF
TGTGCCAGCAGCTTAGGCCCAGACAGGACCTCCACAGATACGCAGTATTTT
>TRBJ1-1|TRBD1|TRBV29-1|.
CSVCGTGTPMNTEAFF
TGCAGCGTTTGTGGGACAGGGACCCCCATGAACACTGAAGCTTTCTTT
>TRBJ2-1|TRBD2|TRBV3-1|.
CASSQDPSGRRTEQFF
TGTGCCAGCAGCCAAGATCCTAGCGGGAGACGGACTGAGCAGTTCTTC
>TRBJ1-2|TRBD1|TRBV6-5|.
CASSYSKDRVDYGYTF
TGTGCCAGCAGTTACTCGAAGGACAGGGTTGACTATGGCTACACCTTC
>TRBJ2-1|.|TRBV3-1|.
CASSQVGRGQFF
TGTGCCAGCAGCCAAGTCGGACGGGGCCAGTTCTTC